This TCR beta chain is drawn from a study of human T cells and chemical hapten exposure. Across the study: Throughout the approximately 24-week study, diphenylcyclopropenone was applied weekly to the patients' scalps. Findings and caveats of the study: TCRs exceeding a frequency of 1 in 1000 stayed unchanged under DPC sensitization.

As for time point: patch test 1, 2 weeks after DPC sensitization. Indicated treatment: therapeutic diphenylcyclopropenone sensitization with weekly scalp DPC. Worth noting for this clonotype: Antigen: not known.

The CDR3 is 11 residues long. Germline CDR1 reads SGHRS; CDR2 reads YFSETQ. V shed 4 bases and J shed 7 bases, with 6 bases lying between them. The study's library attached unique molecular identifiers to single cDNA molecules. Via MiXCR, TCRdb re-called the RACE reads, giving one row per CDR3 protein. Among around 190,000 distinct CDR3 sequences listed, around 20% were seen once. V is TRBV5-1 and J is TRBJ2-1, with D uncertain. The receptor comes from a woman aged 45 to 65 with alopecia areata. Some clones in this sample may be carry-over from other donors' samples. The material sequenced was whole blood, taken in connection with sensitization to the hapten diphenylcyclopropenone (DPC). The CDR3 reads CASSRLNEQFF. In DNA, the CDR3 is TGCGCCAGCAGCAGGTTGAATGAGCAGTTCTTC.